A single sample gave rise to the 32 T cell receptor beta chains below, sequenced in a study of T cell changes during pregnancy in multiple sclerosis. Here immunoSEQ multiplex PCR was the method, and the copy in TCRdb shows in-frame clones only, minus some. The sample lists roughly 49,000 clones, over 90% seen once, with approximately 0.27% in the top ten. The sequences come from CD4+ T cells from peripheral blood mononuclear cells, collected in the second trimester of pregnancy. Source of these receptors: a female donor with multiple sclerosis, enrolled in a pregnancy study.

The chain combines TRBV5-1 with TRBJ2-1, with D unresolved. Per the germline V gene, CDR1 is SGHRS and CDR2 is YFSETQ. V lost 4 bases and J 6 bases, leaving 5 bases between the germline ends. There are 11 residues in the CDR3. CDR3 sequence reads: CASSAGNEQFF. CDR3 bases: TGCGCCAGCAGCGCAGGCAATGAGCAGTTCTTC.

This sequence joins TRBV6-6 and TRBJ2-5, with 9 nucleotides matching TRBD1. The length of the CDR3 is 16 residues. Trimming took 6 bases from V and 1 from J; bases not matched to a gene: 9. Germline V gene lookup returns CDR1 MNHNY and CDR2 SVGAGI (reference sequence). The CDR3 DNA sequence: TGTGCCAGCAGACATTCCGGGACAGGGACCCAAGAGACCCAGTACTTC. Residues: CASRHSGTGTQETQYF.

This clone was seen a single time. This sequence joins TRBV2 and TRBJ1-5; the D is unclear. Germline CDR1 SNHLY, CDR2 FYNNEI. The CDR3 loop spans 11 amino acids. V dropped 8 bases and J dropped 6 bases, with 8 bases sitting between them. The CDR3 region has the DNA TGTGCCAGCGGTGCATCTCAGCCCCAGCATTTT. Translation: CASGASQPQHF.

The chain is built from TRBV19 and TRBJ2-3, with unresolved D. From germline, CDR1 is LNHDA and CDR2 SQIVND (reference sequence). The CDR3 runs to 17 residues. V was cut by 6 bases and J by 4 bases, with 23 bases left in between. The CDR3 loop is CASSPLPLVTSADTQYF. The CDR3, as DNA: TGTGCCAGTAGCCCACTCCCATTGGTCACGTCCGCAGATACGCAGTATTTT.

J is TRBJ2-7 and V is TRBV7-9; 9 bases agree with TRBD1. Germline loops: CDR1 SEHNR, CDR2 FQNEAQ (reference sequence). The junction had 14 bases not matched to a gene; V was cut back by 5 bases and J by 3 bases. The length of the CDR3 is 17 residues. CDR3 in amino acids: CASSTPGQGQKDYEQYF. Written as DNA, the CDR3 is TGTGCCAGCAGCACCCCAGGACAGGGGCAAAAGGACTACGAGCAGTACTTC. The whole variable domain, filled in from reference TRBV7-9 and TRBJ2-7, reads DTGVSQNPRHKITKRGQNVTFRCDPISEHNRLYWYRQTLGQGPEFLTYFQNEAQLEKSRLLSDRFSAERPKGSFSTLEIQRTEQGDSAMYLCASSTPGQGQKDYEQYFGPGTRLTVT.

The gene calls are TRBV5-1 and TRBJ1-1; D is unresolved. The germline V gene has CDR1 SGHRS and CDR2 YFSETQ. The CDR3 is made up of 13 amino acids. V shed 1 base and J shed 3 bases, with 7 bases lying between them. The CDR3, as DNA: TGCGCCAGCAGCTTGTTCGGGGACACTGAAGCTTTCTTT. Encoded protein: CASSLFGDTEAFF.

The chain has TRBV20-1 and TRBJ1-2; tentatively, D is TRBD1 (6 bases). Germline values: CDR1 DFQATT, CDR2 SNEGSKA (reference sequence). This CDR3 is built from 11 residues. Trimming removed 7 bases from V and 6 bases from J, with 12 bases in between. The CDR3 protein is CSVDRSDGYTF. The CDR3 nucleotides read TGCAGTGTAGACAGGTCGGATGGCTACACCTTC.

About this clone: Its ends do not fully match the called genes, so a read error is possible. V is TRBV5-6 and J is TRBJ2-5; 8 bases align to TRBD1. The CDR3 extends over 15 amino acids. CDR1 and CDR2 (germline): SGHDT, YYEEEE. The DNA of the CDR3 is TGTGCCAGCACCTTGGGGTACAGGGGGCAAGAGACCCAGTACTTC. Protein sequence: CASTLGYRGQETQYF. Full variable domain (remainder filled in from reference TRBV5-6 and TRBJ2-5): DAGVTQSPTHLIKTRGQQVTLRCSPKSGHDTVSWYQQALGQGPQFIFQYYEEEERQRGNFPDRFSGHQFPNYSSELNVNALLLGDSALYLCASTLGYRGQETQYFGPGTRLLVL.

V and J are TRBV18 and TRBJ1-1, with a tentative D call TRBD1 (6 bases). Trimming stripped 2 bases from V and 4 bases from J, with 17 bases between. Germline V CDR1 and CDR2: KGHSH, LQKENI. This CDR3 contains 16 residues. The CDR3 spells CASSPNRQATSTEAFF. In DNA, the CDR3 is TGTGCCAGCTCACCAAACCGACAGGCGACATCCACTGAAGCTTTCTTT.

The chain has TRBV2 and TRBJ2-7; TRBD1 might be the D (5 bases). The CDR3 consists of 14 residues. The germline V gene encodes CDR1 SNHLY and CDR2 FYNNEI. V was cut by 6 bases and J by 0 bases, with 12 bases left in between. CDR3 sequence (DNA): TGTGCCAGCAGGTCCGACAGTAGCTCCTACGAGCAGTACTTC. Amino acids: CASRSDSSSYEQYF.

The V call is TRBV7-9, the J call TRBJ2-7, with TRBD2 matching 7 bases. J gave up 4 bases and V 2 bases, and 5 bases lay outside the gene matches. Looked up from germline, CDR1 is SEHNR and CDR2 is FQNEAQ (reference sequence). The CDR3 runs to 14 residues. CDR3 residues: CASSLSGVFYEQYF. Written as DNA, the CDR3 is TGTGCCAGCAGCTTAAGCGGGGTGTTTTACGAGCAGTACTTC. The full variable domain, rest sourced from reference TRBV7-9 and TRBJ2-7, is DTGVSQNPRHKITKRGQNVTFRCDPISEHNRLYWYRQTLGQGPEFLTYFQNEAQLEKSRLLSDRFSAERPKGSFSTLEIQRTEQGDSAMYLCASSLSGVFYEQYFGPGTRLTVT.

This clone was found once. The DNA of the CDR3 is TGTGCCAGCAGCGCACAGGGGTTAGGGTCTGGAAACACCATATATTTT. It yields the protein CASSAQGLGSGNTIYF. The chain links TRBV9 to TRBJ1-3, with 7 bases aligning to TRBD1. With V trimmed by 3 bases and J by 1 base, 7 bases remained unmatched. Germline-derived CDR1 and CDR2 are SGDLS and YYNGEE. This CDR3 comprises 16 residues. Together with reference TRBV9 and TRBJ1-3, the CDR3 gives the full variable domain: DSGVTQTPKHLITATGQRVTLRCSPRSGDLSVYWYQQSLDQGLQFLIQYYNGEERAKGNILERFSAQQFPDLHSELNLSSLELGDSALYFCASSAQGLGSGNTIYFGEGSWLTVV.

This chain joins TRBV6-1 and TRBJ1-2; D not resolved. The CDR3 spans 14 residues. CDR1 and CDR2 from the germline V gene are MNHNS and SASEGT. Between the trimmed V and J ends, which lost 6 bases and 0 bases, there was a span of 11 bases. CDR3 sequence reads: CASSWLSTNYGYTF. The CDR3 coding sequence is TGTGCCAGCAGCTGGCTGTCGACTAACTATGGCTACACCTTC.

There are a few counts of this clone. The rearrangement links TRBV5-1 to TRBJ2-5; the match to TRBD1 covers 7 bases. V dropped 4 bases and J dropped 5; count of bases not matched to a gene: 14. From germline, CDR1 is SGHRS and CDR2 YFSETQ. This CDR3 spans 16 amino acids. CDR3 coding DNA: TGCGCCAGCAGCCTGAACCCGACGGGACAGAAGGAGACCCAGTACTTC. Protein: CASSLNPTGQKETQYF.

This chain connects TRBV15 to TRBJ2-2, with D tentatively TRBD1 (6 bases). There are 16 residues in the CDR3. V lost 1 base to trimming and J lost 0 bases, with 9 bases between them. Germline V CDR1 and CDR2: LNHNV, YYDKDF (reference sequence). This CDR3 reads CATSRGTVTNTGELFF. Written as DNA, the CDR3 is TGTGCCACCAGCAGAGGGACAGTAACGAACACCGGGGAGCTGTTTTTT.

CDR3 in DNA: TGTGCCAGCAGTTACACCAGGACTAGCGGGGGTAATGAGTACTTC. Amino acids: CASSYTRTSGGNEYF. The chain combines TRBV6-5 with TRBJ2-5; 13 nucleotides agree with TRBD2. The CDR3 extends over 15 amino acids. V was pared by 2 bases and J by 12 bases, with 9 bases of the junction left unmatched. Germline assignment: CDR1 MNHEY and CDR2 SVGAGI.

J is TRBJ1-2 and V is TRBV5-6; a weak D match, TRBD1 (6 bases). CDR1 and CDR2 from the germline V gene are SGHDT and YYEEEE. Trimming removed 3 bases at V and 4 bases at J, with 10 bases between. This CDR3 comprises 13 residues. The CDR3 loop reads CASSSGGPYGYTF. The CDR3 DNA sequence: TGTGCCAGCAGCTCCGGGGGGCCCTATGGCTACACCTTC. The full variable domain, completed using reference TRBV5-6 and TRBJ1-2, is DAGVTQSPTHLIKTRGQQVTLRCSPKSGHDTVSWYQQALGQGPQFIFQYYEEEERQRGNFPDRFSGHQFPNYSSELNVNALLLGDSALYLCASSSGGPYGYTFGSGTRLTVV.

The chain recombines TRBV11-2 with TRBJ1-1; unclear D gene. The CDR3 contains 15 residues. CDR1 is SGHAT and CDR2 is FQNNGV in the germline V gene. V lost 1 base and J lost 7, with 16 bases in between. DNA for the CDR3: TGTGCCAGCAGCTTAGCGGAAGGGAGGAGAGGTGAAGCTTTCTTT. Amino acid sequence: CASSLAEGRRGEAFF. Supplemented by reference TRBV11-2 and TRBJ1-1, the full variable domain reads EAGVAQSPRYKIIEKRQSVAFWCNPISGHATLYWYQQILGQGPKLLIQFQNNGVVDDSQLPKDRFSAERLKGVDSTLKIQPAKLEDSAVYLCASSLAEGRRGEAFFGQGTRLTVV.

The gene calls are TRBV30 and TRBJ1-6; possible D gene TRBD1, 5 bases. The CDR3 spans 13 residues. Germline V lookup: CDR1 GTSNPN, CDR2 SVGIG (reference sequence). The ends were cut back, 5 bases at V and 4 bases at J, with 9 bases in the middle. CDR3 sequence (DNA): TGTGCCTGGGCGACAGTTTATAATTCACCCCTCCACTTT. Amino acid sequence: CAWATVYNSPLHF.

V and J are TRBV30 and TRBJ2-7; 13 nucleotides align to TRBD2. This CDR3 has 17 amino acids. The J segment lost 3 bases and the V segment lost 3 bases, leaving 11 bases of the junction unmatched. Germline assignment: CDR1 GTSNPN and CDR2 SVGIG (reference sequence). Written as DNA, the CDR3 is TGTGCCTGGAGGGAACTAGCGGGGGGGCACAATAGCTACGAGCAGTACTTC. Amino acid sequence: CAWRELAGGHNSYEQYF.

The chain recombines TRBV19 with TRBJ1-1, with 8 bases aligning to TRBD1. The CDR3 runs to 11 residues. Per the germline V gene, CDR1 is LNHDA and CDR2 is SQIVND (reference sequence). The V segment lost 9 bases and the J segment 11 bases; nucleotides outside the gene matches: 8. The CDR3 DNA reads TGTGCCAGGACAGGGGTGGATGTGGCTTTCTTT. This encodes CARTGVDVAFF.

This sequence joins TRBV30 and TRBJ1-5; TRBD1 might be the D (6 bases). The germline V gene encodes CDR1 GTSNPN and CDR2 SVGIG (reference sequence). Trimming left V 0 bases short and J 4 bases short, with 13 bases between. This CDR3 comprises 15 residues. The CDR3 coding sequence is TGTGCCTGGAGTGTCTTCGGACAGAGTAATCAGCCCCAGCATTTT. Protein product: CAWSVFGQSNQPQHF.

This clone has just one count. V gene TRBV5-4 combines with J gene TRBJ2-3; 11 nucleotides align to TRBD1. Germline V gene lookup returns CDR1 SGHNT and CDR2 YYREEE (reference sequence). The V segment lost 3 bases and the J segment 1 base; nucleotides outside the gene matches: 1. This CDR3 is 15 amino acids long. CDR3 in amino acids: CASSSGQGGTDTQYF. Here the CDR3 DNA reads TGTGCCAGCAGCTCGGGACAGGGGGGCACAGATACGCAGTATTTT.

The genes are TRBV5-4 and TRBJ1-2, with 9 bases that match TRBD1. CDR3 size: 13 residues. With 4 bases clipped from V and 9 bases from J, the junction kept 7 bases outside the gene matches. Germline CDR1 reads SGHNT; CDR2 reads YYREEE (reference sequence). CDR3 region: CASSAGQGSSYTF. The DNA of the CDR3 is TGTGCCAGCAGCGCCGGACAGGGGAGCAGCTACACCTTC.

This clone occurred once. The chain recombines TRBV5-1 with TRBJ2-5, with 8 bases identical to TRBD1. Germline-derived CDR1 and CDR2 are SGHRS and YFSETQ. The CDR3 consists of 13 residues. The junction had 3 bases not matched to a gene; V was cut back by 3 bases and J by 5 bases. The CDR3 bases are TGCGCCAGCAGCTATACAGGGGGGGAGACCCAGTACTTC. Amino acid sequence: CASSYTGGETQYF.

V usage is TRBV5-1 and J usage is TRBJ2-6; D is possibly TRBD1 (6 bases). Germline lookup yields CDR1 SGHRS and CDR2 YFSETQ. The CDR3 length is 15 residues. V gave up 4 bases and J gave up 0 bases, with 8 bases separating them. DNA of the CDR3: TGCGCCAGCAGCCAGGGGATCTCTGGGGCCAACGTCCTGACTTTC. Amino acids: CASSQGISGANVLTF.

The V call is TRBV4-1, the J call TRBJ2-6; TRBD1 agrees at 9 bases. V was clipped by 1 base and J by 0 bases; unmatched bases: 4. Germline V gene data show CDR1 as MGHRA and CDR2 as YSYEKL. This CDR3 is built from 18 residues. DNA for the CDR3: TGCGCCAGCAGCCAAGTGGGACAGGGCCTCTCTGGGGCCAACGTCCTGACTTTC. This codes for CASSQVGQGLSGANVLTF.

The chain is built from TRBV7-6 and TRBJ1-5; 10 bases are a match to TRBD1. V lost 4 bases and J lost 7; bases outside the gene matches: 4. There are 14 residues in the CDR3. Per germline, CDR1 SGHVS and CDR2 FNYEAQ. CDR3 coding DNA: TGTGCCAGCAGCTCGACAGGGGGCCAACAGCCCCAGCATTTT. Encoded protein: CASSSTGGQQPQHF.

This chain links TRBV29-1 with TRBJ2-7; possibly TRBD1 for D (6 bases). V was pared by 4 bases and J by 5 bases, with 9 bases between. In germline, CDR1 is SQVTM, CDR2 ANQGSEA. The CDR3 totals 11 residues. The CDR3 region has the DNA TGCAGCGTTGGGGACACCCACGAGCAGTACTTC. It specifies CSVGDTHEQYF.

The chain recombines TRBV7-9 with TRBJ2-5; 9 bases agree with TRBD1. Per the germline V gene, CDR1 is SEHNR and CDR2 is FQNEAQ (reference sequence). The CDR3 consists of 16 residues. J was trimmed by 5 bases and V by 5 bases; bases with no gene match: 12. The CDR3 region has the DNA TGTGCCAGCAGCGGTACCGGGACAGGGAAGGGCGAGACCCAGTACTTC. Translated: CASSGTGTGKGETQYF.

Only one count was recorded for this clone. This chain uses TRBV9 with TRBJ2-7; TRBD1 is a possible D gene (5 bases). This CDR3 is built from 17 residues. CDR1 is SGDLS and CDR2 is YYNGEE in the germline V gene. Trimming took 3 bases from V and 3 from J, leaving 22 bases between them. The CDR3 loop reads CASSEGVQGQPYYEQYF. The CDR3, as DNA: TGTGCCAGCAGCGAGGGCGTCCAGGGCCAACCCTACTACGAGCAGTACTTC.

This chain joins TRBV27 and TRBJ1-6; perhaps TRBD1 as D (6 bases). V shed 3 bases and J shed 7 bases, with 10 bases lying between them. This CDR3 is built from 14 residues. Germline V lookup: CDR1 MNHEY, CDR2 SMNVEV (reference sequence). CDR3 bases: TGTGCCAGCAGTTTTCTCCAGGGGAATTCACCCCTCCACTTT. Protein product: CASSFLQGNSPLHF.